What follows is one TCR beta chain and its context. This clone was seen a handful of times. It has no known antigen specificity. It has no much larger one-base neighbor in the sample; base qualities were not kept. Before undergoing thyroid surgery, none of the patients had been given any kind of treatment. Patient clinical samples collected from about 2011 to 2018 were retrospectively analysed using T-cell receptor beta sequencing. Library creation used PCR. Data came from an Illumina HiSeq 4000. The TCR beta-chain CDR3 region of each patient was profiled by high-throughput sequencing. On the study's bioinformatics: A classifier to discriminate distant-metastatic papillary thyroid cancer patients was built from CDR3 differences across clinicopathological groups. The Shannon index was used to assess repertoire diversity, and the Morisita-Horn index was used to assess tumor-blood repertoire similarity. TCRdb reprocessed the public reads (quality trimming at Q25 with fastp, clone calling with MiXCR) and kept in-frame beta chains. The V and J calls come from TCRdb's annotation, not from the publication. The sample table lists roughly 64,000 clones, more than 3.5% of them with a count of one. The top ten clonotypes cover approximately 20% of the sample.

The CDR3, from cysteine to phenylalanine, totals 16 residues. Solely the CDR3 DNA is kept, with 48 bases framed from the first base. V loses 1 base, J loses 2 bases, and the germline ends lie 13 bases apart. CDR1 is given as SGHNT and CDR2 as YENEEA, both from the germline V gene. The sample belongs to a study of metastatic and nonmetastatic thyroid tumors (dated by TCRdb to the early 2020s). Regarding the complete study: Repertoires were compared across peripheral blood and tumor or nodule tissue samples from malignant and benign thyroid patients. Paper-wide results and their limitations: TCR beta diversity was reported as significantly higher in malignant tumors than in benign nodules, in both blood and tumor samples.

The rearranged chain carries TRBV11-3 and TRBJ2-3; no D gene call is confident. The clonotype comes from a female donor with papillary thyroid cancer or a benign thyroid nodule (not recorded which). Some clones in this sample may be carry-over from other donors' samples. The sequenced sample was blood. DNA sequence: TGTGCCAGCAGCTTAGTTGTGCGGTGGGTCACAGATACGCAGTATTTT. It is translated as CASSLVVRWVTDTQYF.